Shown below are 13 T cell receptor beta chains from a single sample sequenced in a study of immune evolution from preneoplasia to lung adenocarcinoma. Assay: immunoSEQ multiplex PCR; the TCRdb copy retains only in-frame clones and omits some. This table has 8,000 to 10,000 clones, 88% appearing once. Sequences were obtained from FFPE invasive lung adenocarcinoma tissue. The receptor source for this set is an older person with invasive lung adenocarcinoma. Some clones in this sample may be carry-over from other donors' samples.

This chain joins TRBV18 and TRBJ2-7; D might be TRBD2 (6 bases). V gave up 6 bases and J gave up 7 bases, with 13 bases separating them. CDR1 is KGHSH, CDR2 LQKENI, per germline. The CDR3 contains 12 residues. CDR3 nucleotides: TGTGCCAGCTCCCCCGGGGGTTGGGAGCAGTACTTC. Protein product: CASSPGGWEQYF.

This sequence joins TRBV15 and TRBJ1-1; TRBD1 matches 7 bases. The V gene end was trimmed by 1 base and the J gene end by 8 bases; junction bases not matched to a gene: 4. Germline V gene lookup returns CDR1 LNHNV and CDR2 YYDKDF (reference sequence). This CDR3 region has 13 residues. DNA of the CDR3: TGTGCCACCAGCAGAGTGATAGGGGGCGAAGCTTTCTTT. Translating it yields CATSRVIGGEAFF.

DNA of the CDR3: TGTGCCAGCAGCCGCTCCGTGGGGAGGGCCAATGAGCAGTTCTTC. Translating it yields CASSRSVGRANEQFF. The rearrangement uses TRBV7-2 and TRBJ2-1; 7 bases line up with TRBD2. This CDR3 is 15 amino acids long. The V gene end was trimmed by 5 bases and the J gene end by 6 bases; junction bases not matched to a gene: 10. Germline V gives CDR1 SGHTA, CDR2 FQGNSA.

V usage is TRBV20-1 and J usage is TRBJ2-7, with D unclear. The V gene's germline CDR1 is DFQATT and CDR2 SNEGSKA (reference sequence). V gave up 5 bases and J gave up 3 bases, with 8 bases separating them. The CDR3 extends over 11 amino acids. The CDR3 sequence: CSAGPLYEQYF. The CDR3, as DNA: TGCAGTGCTGGGCCCCTCTACGAGCAGTACTTC.

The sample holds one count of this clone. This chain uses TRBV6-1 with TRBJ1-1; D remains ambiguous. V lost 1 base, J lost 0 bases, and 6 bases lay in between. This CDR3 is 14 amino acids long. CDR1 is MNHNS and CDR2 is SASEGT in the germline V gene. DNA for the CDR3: TGTGCCAGCAGTGAAGTAGACGTGAACACTGAAGCTTTCTTT. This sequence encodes CASSEVDVNTEAFF.

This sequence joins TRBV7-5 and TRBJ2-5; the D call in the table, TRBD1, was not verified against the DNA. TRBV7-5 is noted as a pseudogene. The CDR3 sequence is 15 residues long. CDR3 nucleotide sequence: TGTGCCAGAAGCTTCCGGACAAGGAAAAAAGAGACCCAGTACTTC. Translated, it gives CARSFRTRKKETQYF.

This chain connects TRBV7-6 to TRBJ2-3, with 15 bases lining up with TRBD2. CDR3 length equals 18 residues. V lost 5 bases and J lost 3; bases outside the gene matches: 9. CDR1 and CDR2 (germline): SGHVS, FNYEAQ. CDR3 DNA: TGTGCCAGCAGCCCCGGACTAGCGGGAGGGCCGGGTACAGATACGCAGTATTTT. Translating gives CASSPGLAGGPGTDTQYF.

CDR3 region: CASSPSGLGTPYEQYF. CDR3 nucleotide sequence: TGCGCCAGCAGCCCATCGGGGTTGGGGACTCCCTACGAGCAGTACTTC. This sequence joins TRBV5-1 and TRBJ2-7, with D possibly being TRBD2 (6 bases). Germline V gene data show CDR1 as SGHRS and CDR2 as YFSETQ. This CDR3 has 16 amino acids. V gave up 4 bases and J gave up 2 bases, with 19 bases separating them.

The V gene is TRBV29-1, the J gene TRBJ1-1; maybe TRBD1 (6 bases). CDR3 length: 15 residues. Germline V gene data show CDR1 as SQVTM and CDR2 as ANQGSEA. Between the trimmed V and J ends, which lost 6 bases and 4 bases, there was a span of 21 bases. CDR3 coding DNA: TGCAGCGTCTCCCTGAACTGGGGGCGCGCCACTGAAGCTTTCTTT. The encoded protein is CSVSLNWGRATEAFF. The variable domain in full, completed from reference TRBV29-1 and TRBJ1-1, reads SAVISQKPSRDICQRGTSLTIQCQVDSQVTMMFWYRQQPGQSLTLIATANQGSEATYESGFVIDKFPISRPNLTFSTLTVSNMSPEDSSIYLCSVSLNWGRATEAFFGQGTRLTVV.

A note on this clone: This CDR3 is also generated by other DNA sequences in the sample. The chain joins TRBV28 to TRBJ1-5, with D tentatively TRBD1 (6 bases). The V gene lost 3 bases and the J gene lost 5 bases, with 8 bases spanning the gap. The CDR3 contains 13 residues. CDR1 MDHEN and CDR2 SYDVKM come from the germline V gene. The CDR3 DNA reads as TGTGCCAGCAGTTTTCCAGGGGATCAGCCCCAGCATTTT. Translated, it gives CASSFPGDQPQHF.

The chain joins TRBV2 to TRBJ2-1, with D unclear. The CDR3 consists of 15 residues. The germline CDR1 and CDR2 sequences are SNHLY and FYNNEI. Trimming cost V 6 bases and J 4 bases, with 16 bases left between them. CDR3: CASRSTGLTYNEQFF. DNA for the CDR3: TGTGCCAGCAGATCTACTGGGCTAACGTACAATGAGCAGTTCTTC.

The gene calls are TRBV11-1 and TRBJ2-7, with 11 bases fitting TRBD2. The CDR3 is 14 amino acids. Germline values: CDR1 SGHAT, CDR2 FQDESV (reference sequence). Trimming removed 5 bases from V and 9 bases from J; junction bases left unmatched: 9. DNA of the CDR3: TGTGCCAGCAGCGGGGCTAGCGGGAGGTCCATGCAGTACTTC. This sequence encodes CASSGASGRSMQYF.

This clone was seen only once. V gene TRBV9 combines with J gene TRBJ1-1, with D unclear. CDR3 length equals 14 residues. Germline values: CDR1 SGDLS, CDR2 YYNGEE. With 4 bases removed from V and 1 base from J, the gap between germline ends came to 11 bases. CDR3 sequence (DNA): TGTGCCAGCAGCCCTCTGGTGGGGAACACTGAAGCTTTCTTT. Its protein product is CASSPLVGNTEAFF.